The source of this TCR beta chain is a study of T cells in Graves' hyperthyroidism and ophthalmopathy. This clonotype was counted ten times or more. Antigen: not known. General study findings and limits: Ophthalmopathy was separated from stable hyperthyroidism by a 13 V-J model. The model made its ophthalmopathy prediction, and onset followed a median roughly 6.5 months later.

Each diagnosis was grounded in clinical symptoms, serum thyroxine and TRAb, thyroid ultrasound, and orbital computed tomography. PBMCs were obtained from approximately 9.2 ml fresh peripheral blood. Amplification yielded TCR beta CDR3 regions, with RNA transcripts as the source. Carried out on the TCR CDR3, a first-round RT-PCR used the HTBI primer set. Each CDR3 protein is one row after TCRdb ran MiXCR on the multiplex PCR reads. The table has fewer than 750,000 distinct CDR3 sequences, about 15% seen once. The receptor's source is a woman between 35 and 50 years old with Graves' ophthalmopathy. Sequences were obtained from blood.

CDR3 coding DNA: TGTGCCAGCAGCTTAGCCCCCGGGACTAGCGGTCGCGGGGGGGGCGAGCAGTACTTC. Translation: CASSLAPGTSGRGGGEQYF. This rearrangement joins TRBV7-2 to TRBJ2-7; the match to TRBD2 covers 11 bases. V shed 0 bases, J shed 6 bases, and the junction held 16 bases outside the gene matches. Germline loops: CDR1 SGHTA, CDR2 FQGNSA. The CDR3 sequence is 19 residues long. The full variable domain, in which reference TRBV7-2 and TRBJ2-7 provide the parts outside the CDR3, is GAGVSQSPSNKVTEKGKDVELRCDPISGHTALYWYRQSLGQGLEFLIYFQGNSAPDKSGLPSDRFSAERTGGSVSTLTIQRTQQEDSAVYLCASSLAPGTSGRGGGEQYFGPGTRLTVT.